Listed below are T cell receptor beta chains from one sample, sequenced in a study of OX40 agonist ivuxolimab in advanced cancers. Using immunoSEQ multiplex PCR, the repertoire was profiled, and TCRdb retains in-frame clones only, with some absent. The sample carries about 64,000 clones, about 90% recorded once. The material sequenced was CD4+ or CD8+ T cells sorted from blood, taken in a trial of the OX40 agonist ivuxolimab. These receptor sequences come from an adult with an advanced solid tumor such as melanoma, head and neck, liver or kidney cancer. CDR3s include the opening cysteine and the closing phenylalanine or tryptophan. Each record gives: J gene, D gene, V gene, clone size, CDR3 protein, CDR3 DNA. D genes are given only for firm matches. The size entry is marked missing in some rows and otherwise reads once, few, many or a size class.

TRBJ1-2 | . | TRBV28 | . | CASSLQGAYGYTF | TGTGCCAGCAGTCTACAGGGTGCCTATGGCTACACCTTC
TRBJ2-1 | . | TRBV5-4 | . | CASSLGRYSYNEQFF | TGTGCCAGCAGCTTGGGCCGTTACTCCTACAATGAGCAGTTCTTC
TRBJ1-5 | . | TRBV9 | once | CASSDLAMGQPQHF | TGTGCCAGCAGCGACCTGGCTATGGGCCAGCCCCAGCATTTT
TRBJ2-7 | . | TRBV2 | . | CASGIYEQYF | TGTGCCAGCGGTATATACGAGCAGTACTTC
TRBJ1-2 | . | TRBV5-1 | few | CASSLEVTGYTF | TGCGCCAGCAGCTTGGAGGTCACCGGCTACACCTTC
TRBJ2-1 | . | TRBV18 | . | CASSPYNEQFF | TGTGCCAGCTCACCGTATAATGAGCAGTTCTTC
TRBJ2-7 | . | TRBV5-4 | . | CASSSQTGAFDEQYF | TGTGCCAGCAGTTCCCAAACGGGGGCCTTCGACGAGCAGTACTTC
TRBJ2-5 | . | TRBV11-2 | . | CASSGGHQETQYF | TGTGCCAGCAGCGGGGGACACCAAGAGACCCAGTACTTC
TRBJ2-7 | TRBD1 | TRBV28 | . | CASSLIWTGSYEQYF | TGTGCCAGCAGTTTAATCTGGACAGGGTCCTACGAGCAGTACTTC
TRBJ2-2 | . | TRBV7-8 | . | CASSLRPQNTGELFF | TGTGCCAGCAGCTTACGCCCTCAGAACACCGGGGAGCTGTTTTTT
TRBJ1-3 | TRBD1 | TRBV25-1 | . | CASSEVGQLMTIYF | TGTGCCAGCAGTGAAGTGGGACAGCTTATGACCATATATTTT
TRBJ2-3 | . | TRBV14 | . | CASSQDSYRGTDTQYF | TGTGCCAGCAGCCAAGATTCTTACAGGGGCACAGATACGCAGTATTTT
TRBJ2-3 | TRBD1 | TRBV5-4 | . | CASSQGTGGMGSTDTQYF | TGTGCCAGCAGCCAAGGGACAGGGGGCATGGGTAGCACAGATACGCAGTATTTT
TRBJ2-3 | . | TRBV18 | . | CASSSPPTDTQYF | TGTGCCAGCTCGTCACCTCCCACAGATACGCAGTATTTT
TRBJ1-4 | . | TRBV23-1 | . | CASIRVTNEKLFF | TGCGCCAGCATTAGGGTAACTAATGAAAAACTGTTTTTT
TRBJ2-7 | . | TRBV11-2 | few | CASSPLKGGRKPYEQYF | TGTGCCAGCAGCCCTCTTAAAGGTGGGCGGAAACCCTACGAGCAGTACTTC
TRBJ2-6 | . | TRBV5-1 | . | CASSERGQSGANVLTF | TGCGCCAGCAGCGAGCGGGGACAGTCTGGGGCCAACGTCCTGACTTTC
TRBJ2-3 | TRBD2 | TRBV25-1 | . | CASSQTGLAGRIQYF | TGTGCCAGCAGTCAAACGGGACTAGCGGGACGCATCCAGTATTTT
TRBJ2-1 | . | TRBV5-4 | . | CASSRGPGENEQFF | TGTGCCAGCTCCCGGGGTCCAGGAGAAAATGAGCAGTTCTTC
TRBJ1-5 | . | TRBV5-1 | . | CASSFGQDQPQHF | TGCGCCAGCAGCTTTGGTCAGGATCAGCCCCAGCATTTT
TRBJ2-5 | . | TRBV7-3 | . | CASSLRPQETQYF | TGTGCCAGCAGCTTAAGGCCCCAAGAGACCCAGTACTTC
TRBJ2-1 | . | TRBV19 | . | CASSRGFRINEQFF | TGTGCCAGTAGTCGGGGGTTTCGTATTAATGAGCAGTTCTTC
TRBJ1-2 | TRBD1 | TRBV5-1 | . | CASSSSTGDYGYTF | TGCGCCAGCAGCTCCTCGACAGGGGACTATGGCTACACCTTC
TRBJ2-1 | . | TRBV19 | . | CATRSDHSYMRDEQFF | TGTGCCACCCGTTCGGACCACTCCTACATGCGGGATGAGCAGTTCTTC
TRBJ2-1 | TRBD2 | TRBV6-1 | . | CASSEMSGGWVEQFF | TGTGCCAGCAGTGAGATGTCGGGAGGCTGGGTTGAGCAGTTCTTC
TRBJ2-1 | . | TRBV29-1 | . | CSVVRGVGADNEQFF | TGCAGCGTTGTCCGCGGGGTGGGGGCTGACAATGAGCAGTTCTTC
TRBJ2-3 | . | TRBV30 | . | CAWSVQAGRADTQYF | TGTGCCTGGAGTGTACAGGCGGGAAGAGCAGATACGCAGTATTTT
TRBJ2-7 | . | TRBV11-3 | once | CASSFGSLTEQYF | TGTGCCAGCAGCTTCGGTTCCTTAACCGAGCAGTACTTC
TRBJ2-2 | TRBD2 | TRBV5-6 | . | CASSSGSGTSNTGELFF | TGTGCCAGCAGCTCCGGATCCGGGACTAGCAACACCGGGGAGCTGTTTTTT
TRBJ1-1 | . | TRBV18 | . | CASSQGPRGAGTEAFF | TGTGCCAGCTCCCAAGGTCCCAGGGGCGCGGGCACTGAAGCTTTCTTT
TRBJ2-1 | TRBD1 | TRBV5-6 | once | CASSTGQVGIRFF | TGTGCCAGCAGCACGGGACAGGTAGGGATTCGGTTCTTC
TRBJ2-2 | TRBD2 | TRBV19 | . | CASSVLAGATGELFF | TGTGCCAGTAGTGTACTAGCGGGAGCCACCGGGGAGCTGTTTTTT
TRBJ1-2 | . | TRBV18 | . | CASSPARRNINYGYTF | TGTGCCAGCTCACCAGCCAGGAGGAACATTAACTATGGCTACACCTTC
TRBJ2-3 | TRBD2 | TRBV4-2 | . | CASSQVGLAGGTDTQYF | TGTGCCAGCAGCCAAGTGGGCCTAGCGGGAGGTACAGATACGCAGTATTTT
TRBJ2-2 | . | TRBV2 | once | CAIDGGNTGELFF | TGTGCCATCGACGGGGGAAACACCGGGGAGCTGTTTTTT
TRBJ2-5 | TRBD1 | TRBV14 | few | CASSQSGTGAETQYF | TGTGCCAGCAGCCAGTCCGGGACAGGGGCAGAGACCCAGTACTTC
TRBJ1-1 | . | TRBV2 | . | CASTYRVDTEAFF | TGTGCCAGCACCTACAGGGTTGACACTGAAGCTTTCTTT
TRBJ2-5 | . | TRBV5-6 | few | CASSWAGLQETQYF | TGTGCCAGCAGCTGGGCGGGACTCCAAGAGACCCAGTACTTC
TRBJ2-1 | . | TRBV19 | . | CASSRLSSYNEQFF | TGTGCCAGTAGCAGACTTAGCTCCTACAATGAGCAGTTCTTC
TRBJ2-3 | TRBD2 | TRBV5-1 | . | CASSFASGRDTDTQYF | TGCGCCAGCAGCTTTGCTAGCGGGAGGGATACAGATACGCAGTATTTT
TRBJ2-1 | . | TRBV4-2 | . | CASSQVRASLGNEQFF | TGTGCCAGCAGCCAAGTTAGAGCCTCCCTGGGCAATGAGCAGTTCTTC
TRBJ2-5 | TRBD2 | TRBV7-2 | . | CASSLARLAGRETQYF | TGTGCCAGCAGCTTAGCCCGCCTAGCGGGACGTGAGACCCAGTACTTC
TRBJ2-7 | TRBD1 | TRBV5-1 | once | CASSLGGTGVSPYEQYF | TGCGCCAGCAGCTTGGGCGGAACAGGGGTATCTCCGTACGAGCAGTACTTC
TRBJ2-3 | . | TRBV7-9 | . | CASSLEERTQYF | TGTGCCAGCAGCTTAGAAGAGCGGACGCAGTATTTT
TRBJ2-5 | TRBD1 | TRBV9 | . | CASSVAGQGFETQYF | TGTGCCAGCAGCGTAGCTGGACAGGGCTTCGAGACCCAGTACTTC
TRBJ2-2 | . | TRBV5-1 | . | CASSNPGDRNTGELFF | TGCGCCAGCAGCAACCCGGGAGACCGAAACACCGGGGAGCTGTTTTTT
TRBJ1-2 | . | TRBV30 | . | CAWSSSDTHYGYTF | TGTGCCTGGAGTTCGTCGGACACACACTATGGCTACACCTTC
TRBJ2-1 | . | TRBV11-3 | . | CASSLEGGGVDEQFF | TGTGCCAGCAGCTTAGAGGGGGGCGGAGTGGATGAGCAGTTCTTC
TRBJ2-7 | . | TRBV28 | once | CASSLAGPSYEQYF | TGTGCCAGCAGTTTAGCCGGACCATCCTACGAGCAGTACTTC
TRBJ2-1 | TRBD1 | TRBV5-1 | . | CASSLIPGTGAQEQFF | TGCGCCAGCAGCCTTATACCCGGGACAGGTGCTCAAGAGCAGTTCTTC
TRBJ2-3 | . | TRBV28 | . | CASQAGLTDTQYF | TGTGCCAGCCAGGCGGGACTCACAGATACGCAGTATTTT
TRBJ2-7 | TRBD1 | TRBV4-2 | . | CASSQGRGQSLEQYF | TGTGCCAGCAGCCAAGGTCGGGGACAGTCCCTCGAGCAGTACTTC
TRBJ2-5 | . | TRBV7-7 | . | CASSSGTGFEETQYF | TGTGCTAGCAGCTCAGGAACAGGCTTCGAGGAGACCCAGTACTTC
TRBJ2-2 | . | TRBV9 | once | CASSVGPTGELFF | TGTGCCAGCAGCGTAGGGCCAACCGGGGAGCTGTTTTTT